This entry concerns a single T cell receptor (beta chain). As yet, its antigen is unknown. This record belongs to a study of blood T cells in healthy people across ages. Germline V gives CDR1 SGHVS, CDR2 FQNEAQ. Trimming took 6 bases from V and 1 from J, leaving 16 bases between them. This CDR3 comprises 16 residues. Through a sample-barcoded 5' primer and a J-beta primer mix, a second PCR was run for about 6 to 12 cycles. MiXCR, run by TCRdb on the 5' RACE reads, gives a single entry per CDR3 protein. This table holds around 800,000 distinct CDR3 sequences, approximately 67% found once. Findings and caveats of the study: Donor CMV status, an unknown factor, possibly confounded changes in expanded clonotypes. TCR beta diversity per million T cells fell roughly linearly with age. Naive T cell percentage by flow cytometry tracked strongly with beta diversity.

This receptor was taken from a man aged 25 to 40 in good health. Sequenced input: blood. The chain carries TRBV7-8 and TRBJ2-1; D possibly corresponds to TRBD2 (6 bases). The CDR3 loop is CASSREGTLSYNEQFF. Written as DNA, the CDR3 is TGTGCCAGCAGTCGGGAAGGGACTTTATCCTACAATGAGCAGTTCTTC.